This T cell receptor (beta chain) is from a study of blood T cell repertoires in COVID-19. Study details: The United States, Italy and Spain provided the acute and convalescent COVID-19 samples. PBMCs, B-cell-depleted T cells, or T cells provided the cDNA or gDNA that made up the material.

Original processing notes: Nucleated cell number was recorded as an estimate derived from reference gene primer amplification. Produced via immunoSEQ multiplex PCR; TCRdb's table is partial and in-frame only. V and J calls and clone size are copied from that table; D and trimming were computed from the DNA. The table includes around 350,000 clones, around 90% detected once. V gave up 5 bases and J gave up 5 bases; unmatched junction bases: 10. The CDR3 is made up of 15 amino acids. Germline CDR1 reads SGDLS; CDR2 reads YYNGEE. The sequence came from a human donor in a cohort sampled during active COVID-19. The rearrangement joins TRBV9 to TRBJ1-2; the match to TRBD1 covers 9 bases. Sequencing was done on a sample of peripheral blood. In DNA form, the CDR3 reads TGTGCCAGCAGTGAGCGGGACAGGGAAGGTTATGGCTACACCTTC. As protein: CASSERDREGYGYTF. Variable domain in full (rest from reference TRBV9 and TRBJ1-2): DSGVTQTPKHLITATGQRVTLRCSPRSGDLSVYWYQQSLDQGLQFLIQYYNGEERAKGNILERFSAQQFPDLHSELNLSSLELGDSALYFCASSERDREGYGYTFGSGTRLTVV.